The sequence of this T cell receptor beta chain was determined in a study of shared clonotypes between healthy human individuals (dated by TCRdb to 2020 to 2021). Looking at the study overall: Two women and three men aged 18 to 49 years were included in the cohort. Per donor, three plates each were used for CD4 naive and CD4 memory, two for CD8 naive, and one for CD8 memory. Blood TCR repertoires of five healthy adults were deeply sequenced to estimate repertoire size and the extent of clonotype sharing between individuals. To increase sequencing depth and limit assay-specific biases, TCR repertoire library preparation and sequencing were carried out by different laboratories using diverse techniques. Each donor's leukapheresis produced roughly between about 0.8 and 8.9 billion PBMCs. The full study reports these points: Pairwise subsampling led to the expectation that sequencing depth would affect the degree of clonotype sharing among donors. Rarefaction of sorted-subset datasets indicated incomplete sequencing despite the large sequencing depth. Because the study included a small number of donors, the genetic and exposure-history diversity represented was limited. Compared with non-shared clonotypes, the clonotypes found in all four sorted-subset donors had higher generation probabilities. Larger estimated clonotype richness was generally found for naive subsets than for memory subsets. Sharing across a few donors was observed for 5% to 6.5% of naive CD4, less than 4% of naive CD8, about 2.3% of memory CD4, and roughly 0.4% of memory CD8 clonotypes. Sampling was restricted to blood, and TCR repertoires in tissue are likely to differ from TCR repertoires in blood.

About this clone: The antigen this receptor binds is unknown. The input lacks base qualities; no much larger clone sits a single base away.

CD8 naive samples were CD45RO-negative cells positively selected for CCR7, giving a CD45RA+CCR7+ population that excluded TemRA cells. The donors were healthy, HIV-negative adults who had no recently reported acute infections or vaccinations. Every donor was a Caucasian adult living in Nashville, Tennessee, USA. After blood collection by leukapheresis, PBMCs were isolated using Ficoll-Histopaque density gradient centrifugation and then cryopreserved in the vapor phase of liquid nitrogen. Purity and quantity of every magnetically sorted T cell population were checked by analytical flow cytometry. Genomic DNA was isolated from every sorted fraction and measured by UV absorbance on a Nanodrop 2000c. The germline V gene (reference sequence) gives CDR1 as MNHEY and CDR2 as SMNVEV. From V the trimming removes 6 bases and from J it removes 4 bases, while the gene matches leave 4 bases of the junction unaccounted for. The cysteine opens and the phenylalanine closes a CDR3 of 13 amino acids. Only the CDR3 DNA stays, 39 bases, in frame from base 1.

Using the deep immunoSEQ assay, TCR CDR3 regions were amplified from genomic DNA by multiplex PCR. Genomic DNA extracted from each cell subset was distributed evenly over all wells of several immunoSEQ 96-well plates, and each plate served as one replicate. For sorted subsets, each replicate PCR was loaded with about 200 ng genomic DNA, equivalent to approximately 33,000 T cell genomes. Purified libraries were measured with a Qubit 3.0 fluorometer, size-checked on a Bioanalyzer 2100, and measured again with the KAPA Library Quantification kit. Every immunoSEQ 96-well plate was sequenced on a dedicated single-read 150-cycle Illumina NextSeq 550 flow cell. On the authors' methods: Because the immunoSEQ output included only junctional sequences and no quality scores, the filtering could not be the same as the filtering used for full-length reads. To assign V/J genes and CDR3, sequences were annotated using PyIR, a Python wrapper for IgBLAST v1.9, with IMGT germline references. Reads were filtered out if the reads had weak V/J assignments (E-value above 1e-6), no CDR3, stop codons, out-of-frame junctions, or ambiguous translated residues. V3J clonotypes were defined as sequences sharing the same inferred V gene, J gene, and CDR3 amino acid sequence. Percentage overlap between repertoires was computed as shared unique clonotypes divided by the size of the smaller repertoire. RTK rarefaction, the Chao1 estimator, and Recon v2.1 estimates of unobserved clonotypes were used to assess repertoire richness. Generation probabilities were computed with OLGA for all TCRbeta clonotypes obtained by the gDNA method from several donors. TCRdb limited this immuneACCESS table to in-frame rearrangements with V and J called. A share of clones is missing; checked studies link under half to unresolved V genes, and the rest is unexplained. V and J calls and clone size are as listed in that table; D and trimming were resolved from the DNA. The sample table holds about 2.1 million clones, of which about 92% were seen once. The leading ten clones occupy approximately 1.7% of the sample.

Sequences were obtained from naive CD8+ T cells from PBMCs. Interpreted using the paper, the cell subset or site label stands for: CD45RA+CCR7+. The chain joins TRBV27 to TRBJ2-7, with TRBD2 matching 9 junction bases. This TCR came from a man aged 18 to 35 in good health. Some clones in this sample may be carry-over from other donors' samples. The DNA sequence reads TGTGCCAGCAGCTTAGCGGGAGTGTACGAGCAGTACTTC. It specifies CASSLAGVYEQYF.